Sequencing of this T cell receptor (beta chain) was carried out in a study of blood T cell repertoires in COVID-19. In the authors' workflow: Quantification of nucleated cells was approximated via reference gene primer amplification. This table comes from immunoSEQ multiplex PCR, and its TCRdb copy is limited to in-frame clones, with some not included. The V and J calls and the clone size are those of that table, but D and trimming were determined from the DNA. The sample has 44,000 or so clones, about 83% seen once; the top ten hold 7% to 10%. In germline, CDR1 is SNHLY, CDR2 FYNNEI. After removal of 6 bases from V and 6 bases from J, the junction contained 5 bases not matched to a gene. CDR3 length equals 12 residues.

The chain links TRBV2 to TRBJ2-7; 7 nucleotides match TRBD1. This TCR was recovered from a man older than 75 in a cohort sampled during active COVID-19. What was sequenced was peripheral blood. As DNA, the CDR3 is TGTGCCAGCAGGGGGGACAGTCCCGAGCAGTACTTC. This translates into CASRGDSPEQYF.